What follows is one T cell receptor (beta chain) and its context. The antigen remains unidentified. V trimming: 6 bases; J trimming: 6 bases; junction bases outside the gene matches: 10. Germline V gene lookup returns CDR1 MDHEN and CDR2 SYDVKM. This CDR3 is built from 16 residues. Only in-frame clones appear in the TCRdb table, and some are missing; sequencing was by immunoSEQ multiplex PCR. The sample comprises tens of thousands of clones, about 92% of which are singletons, and 0.3% to 0.5% rests with the top ten. These data are taken from a study of CD4 T cells in relation to SARS-CoV-2 and coronaviruses. General study points: In roughly 61% of donors, memory CD4+ clonotypes crossrecognized SARS-CoV-2 and at least one common cold coronavirus spike.

This TCR came from an adult with COVID-19. The chain joins TRBV28 to TRBJ2-3, with 12 bases lining up with TRBD2. Sequenced: naive CD4+ T cells from PBMCs. Sample subset: naive CD4+ T cells isolated by negative enrichment. The CDR3 DNA is TGTGCCAGCAGACTGACTAGCGGGAGTGGGTCGGATACGCAGTATTTT. Translated, it gives CASRLTSGSGSDTQYF.